This section outlines one T cell receptor (beta chain) sequence together with its context. V trimming: 5 bases; J trimming: 4 bases; junction bases outside the gene matches: 7. This CDR3 is 14 amino acids long. CDR1 and CDR2 (germline): MNHEY, SMNVEV (reference sequence). The data were taken from a study of blood T cells in healthy people across ages. Isolation recovered at least 6 million PBMCs from every sample. The use of a sample-barcoded 5' primer and a J-beta primer mix characterized a second PCR of about 7 to 12 cycles. Via MiXCR, TCRdb re-called the 5' RACE reads, giving one row per CDR3 protein. The table records roughly 1 million distinct CDR3 sequences, 25% of them present only once. These same data were also listed under a study on T cells of mothers and their children.

This clonotype was obtained from a girl aged 2 to 10 in good health. The material sequenced was blood. The gene calls are TRBV27 and TRBJ2-5; TRBD1 agrees at 7 bases. CDR3 nucleotides: TGTGCCAGCAGTCCATGGGACAGCCTAGAGACCCAGTACTTC. Protein product: CASSPWDSLETQYF.